Shown below are 10 T cell receptor beta chains from a single sample sequenced in a study of T cell repertoires in cytomegalovirus infection. TCRdb reprocessed the reads via MiXCR and lists one record per CDR3 protein. This table holds roughly 500,000 distinct CDR3 sequences, around 30% found once. These receptors lack a known antigen. This specimen was cultured PBMCs, taken from culture after CMV antigen stimulation. The receptors come from a human donor in good health (CMV status not recorded). Some clones in this sample may be carry-over from other donors' samples.

This clonotype was counted between two and nine times. The chain couples TRBV7-9 to TRBJ2-1, with 7 bases identical to TRBD1. The V gene's germline CDR1 is SEHNR and CDR2 FQNEAQ (reference sequence). This CDR3 is built from 15 residues. The V gene end was trimmed by 5 bases and the J gene end by 9 bases; junction bases not matched to a gene: 13. The CDR3 nucleotides read TGTGCCAGCAGCGCGAACAGGGGCAGGGACGGTGAGCAGTTCTTC. Its protein product is CASSANRGRDGEQFF.

This clonotype came up a few times. This chain uses TRBV12-3 or TRBV12-4 with TRBJ2-5; possible D gene TRBD2, 6 bases. Trimming took off 3 bases at V and 5 bases at J, with 13 bases between the two ends. The CDR3 length is 14 residues. CDR3 DNA sequence: TGTGCCAGCAGTTTTCCCTCGGGGGAGGAGACCCAGTACTTC. It translates to CASSFPSGEETQYF.

The sample holds a few counts of this clonotype. This sequence joins TRBV7-2 and TRBJ1-1, with 9 bases fitting TRBD1. Germline V CDR1 and CDR2: SGHTA, FQGNSA. The CDR3 has 14 amino acids. Trimming cost V 5 bases and J 4 bases; bases outside gene matches: 5. The CDR3 bases are TGTGCCAGCAGCCATGGGACAGGGTTCACTGAAGCTTTCTTT. Amino acids: CASSHGTGFTEAFF.

The rearrangement uses TRBV7-9 and TRBJ2-2; perhaps TRBD2 as D (6 bases). Per the germline V gene, CDR1 is SEHNR and CDR2 is FQNEAQ (reference sequence). The CDR3 is made up of 17 amino acids. V lost 5 bases, J lost 4 bases, and 20 bases lay in between. The CDR3 protein is CASSTTDTGDFTGELFF. The CDR3, as DNA: TGTGCCAGCAGCACCACCGATACGGGGGACTTCACCGGGGAGCTGTTTTTT.

The chain combines TRBV24-1 with TRBJ1-5; D gene uncertain. The CDR3 is 18 residues long. Germline CDR1 KGHDR, CDR2 SFDVKD. Trimming pared 7 bases from V and 1 base from J, leaving 22 bases between. For the CDR3, the DNA is TGTGCCACCAGGAACGTCAGTTTGAGGGTATCAAGCAATCAGCCCCAGCATTTT. Residues: CATRNVSLRVSSNQPQHF.

This clonotype was counted a few times. The chain couples TRBV19 to TRBJ2-1; D is possibly TRBD1 or TRBD2 (5 bases each). Deletions cut 8 bases from V and 0 bases from J, with 11 bases between. CDR3 size: 14 residues. CDR1 is LNHDA, CDR2 SQIVND, per germline (reference sequence). The CDR3 DNA reads as TGTGCCAGTTCAGTCGGGGCCTCCTACAATGAGCAGTTCTTC. Translated: CASSVGASYNEQFF.

The rearrangement uses TRBV5-1 and TRBJ1-4; D might be TRBD1 (5 bases). Trimming cost V 2 bases and J 5 bases, with 16 bases left between them. The CDR3 covers 16 residues. Germline CDR1 is SGHRS and CDR2 is YFSETQ. CDR3 sequence: CASSFAFRDGNEKLFF. The CDR3 DNA is TGCGCCAGCAGCTTCGCCTTCCGGGACGGCAATGAAAAACTGTTTTTT.

This clonotype appeared a single time. V is TRBV27 and J is TRBJ2-1; 9 bases agree with TRBD2. Per the germline V gene, CDR1 is MNHEY and CDR2 is SMNVEV (reference sequence). The CDR3 spans 17 residues. Germline trimming cut 2 bases from V and 4 bases from J; bases unmatched to any gene: 9. This chain's CDR3 is CASSLEVETSGYNEQFF. The CDR3 DNA reads as TGTGCCAGCAGTTTAGAGGTCGAGACTAGCGGTTACAATGAGCAGTTCTTC.

This clonotype occurred many times. The chain uses TRBV7-8 and TRBJ2-5; 10 nucleotides line up with TRBD2. Germline V gene data show CDR1 as SGHVS and CDR2 as FQNEAQ. The CDR3 extends over 20 amino acids. V lost 3 bases to trimming and J lost 0 bases; unmatched junction nucleotides: 16. The CDR3 protein is CASSFFERAGGSSYQETQYF. CDR3 bases: TGTGCCAGCAGCTTCTTCGAACGAGCGGGAGGGTCATCGTACCAAGAGACCCAGTACTTC.

The table lists this clonotype with a few counts. The chain is built from TRBV12-5 and TRBJ2-1, with D tentatively TRBD2 (6 bases). V was pared by 3 bases and J by 0 bases, with 12 bases between. Germline loops: CDR1 LGHNT, CDR2 FRNRAP. This CDR3 comprises 16 residues. The CDR3 sequence: CASGFGGPSSYNEQFF. The CDR3 nucleotides read TGTGCTAGTGGTTTCGGAGGGCCGAGCTCCTACAATGAGCAGTTCTTC.